The 28 T cell receptor beta chains below come from one sample, sequenced in a study of T cell responses to AZD1222 COVID-19 vaccine. The repertoire was sequenced with immunoSEQ multiplex PCR; TCRdb's copy has only in-frame clones and lacks some. The sample has some 140,000 clones, less than 90% seen once; the top ten hold less than 3.5%. The source was peripheral blood, collected on day 0 of AZD1222 vaccination. Source of these receptors: an adult in good health.

The rearrangement uses TRBV5-1 and TRBJ2-5; the D call may be TRBD1 or TRBD2 (5 bases each). Germline V gene data show CDR1 as SGHRS and CDR2 as YFSETQ. Trimming pared 5 bases from V and 4 bases from J, leaving 12 bases between. The CDR3 covers 13 residues. CDR3 amino acids: CASRTWGRETQYF. The CDR3 nucleotides read TGCGCCAGCAGGACCTGGGGGAGAGAGACCCAGTACTTC.

The CDR3 sequence: CASSPADGNYGYTF. The CDR3, as DNA: TGTGCCAGCTCACCAGCCGACGGGAACTATGGCTACACCTTC. The V and J genes are TRBV18 and TRBJ1-2; D unresolved. CDR1 and CDR2 from the germline V gene are KGHSH and LQKENI. The germline V and J ends were trimmed by 2 bases and 2 bases, with 9 bases remaining between them. The CDR3 loop spans 14 amino acids.

The gene calls are TRBV7-8 and TRBJ2-1, with 7 bases matching TRBD2. This CDR3 comprises 15 residues. The V and J ends lost 2 bases and 3 bases, in that order; junction bases with no gene match: 4. CDR1 is SGHVS, CDR2 FQNEAQ, per germline. CDR3 residues: CASSLLAGVYNEQFF. The CDR3 DNA sequence: TGTGCCAGCAGCTTACTCGCGGGGGTCTACAATGAGCAGTTCTTC.

V and J are TRBV25-1 and TRBJ2-3, with D possibly being TRBD1 (5 bases). Germline V gene lookup returns CDR1 MGHDK and CDR2 SYGVNS. V shed 7 bases and J shed 6 bases, with 11 bases lying between them. The CDR3 length is 12 residues. The CDR3 reads CASTGSADTQYF. CDR3 in DNA: TGTGCCAGCACAGGGTCGGCGGATACGCAGTATTTT.

V gene TRBV2 combines with J gene TRBJ2-5, with TRBD2 identical over 9 bases. The germline V gene encodes CDR1 SNHLY and CDR2 FYNNEI. This CDR3 comprises 13 residues. The ends lost 8 bases at V and 4 bases at J; junction bases unmatched: 5. The CDR3 reads CASRGGARETQYF. CDR3 in DNA: TGTGCCAGCCGCGGGGGGGCGAGAGAGACCCAGTACTTC.

The CDR3 bases are TGTGCCACAGCGGACAGAGACAATGAGCAGTTCTTC. This gives the protein CATADRDNEQFF. The chain uses TRBV10-3 and TRBJ2-1; D is perhaps TRBD1 (6 bases). With 10 bases removed from V and 5 bases from J, the gap between germline ends came to 12 bases. The CDR3 has 12 amino acids. Per germline, CDR1 ENHRY and CDR2 SYGVKD.

A single count supports this clone. This chain joins TRBV28 and TRBJ1-2, with no clear D. The V gene's germline CDR1 is MDHEN and CDR2 SYDVKM. The CDR3 contains 15 residues. Trimming removed 2 bases from V and 3 bases from J, with 13 bases in between. The CDR3 here is CASSLGGSGDYGYTF. The CDR3 DNA sequence: TGTGCCAGCAGTTTAGGCGGGTCGGGAGACTATGGCTACACCTTC.

This clone has just a few counts. The chain joins TRBV10-1 to TRBJ1-1; D unclear. Trimming shortened V by 9 bases and J by 8 bases, and 10 bases separated the two germline ends. Per germline, CDR1 WNHNN and CDR2 SYGVQD (reference sequence). This CDR3 contains 10 residues. Here the CDR3 DNA reads TGCGCCAGGCGGGTCCCCGAAGCTTTCTTT. Protein sequence: CARRVPEAFF.

The chain links TRBV3-1 (or the pseudogene TRBV3-2) to TRBJ2-7; D is undetermined. Germline CDR1 and CDR2: LGHDT and YNNKEL (reference sequence). The CDR3 contains 12 residues. The ends were cut back, 4 bases at V and 0 bases at J, with 4 bases in the middle. CDR3 sequence (DNA): TGTGCCAGCAGCCTTCACTCCTACGAGCAGTACTTC. It specifies CASSLHSYEQYF.

CDR3 in amino acids: CASLKERGIGGYTF. For the CDR3, the DNA is TGTGCCAGCCTAAAAGAACGGGGAATTGGGGGCTACACCTTC. V is TRBV18 and J is TRBJ1-2; no reliable D call. V shed 8 bases and J shed 8 bases, with 21 bases lying between them. Germline V gene lookup returns CDR1 KGHSH and CDR2 LQKENI. The CDR3 loop spans 14 amino acids.

The DNA of the CDR3 is TGTGCCAGCAGTTCGGGACAGGGGGGGGAGACCCAGTACTTC. This sequence encodes CASSSGQGGETQYF. The chain uses TRBV6-5 and TRBJ2-5; 11 bases fit TRBD1. The CDR3 length is 14 residues. V shed 4 bases and J 5 bases; nucleotides not matched to a gene: 3. Germline V gene sequence: CDR1 MNHEY, CDR2 SVGAGI.

The gene calls are TRBV10-3 and TRBJ2-7; D perhaps matches TRBD2 (5 bases). Germline loops: CDR1 ENHRY, CDR2 SYGVKD. The CDR3 is made up of 12 amino acids. Trimming took off 3 bases at V and 4 bases at J, with 7 bases between the two ends. CDR3 in amino acids: CAISDGVYEQYF. CDR3 nucleotide sequence: TGTGCCATCAGTGACGGGGTATACGAGCAGTACTTC.

The chain uses TRBV5-6 and TRBJ1-5; D not resolved. The CDR3 spans 16 residues. V was clipped by 8 bases and J by 0 bases, with 18 bases between them. In germline, CDR1 is SGHDT, CDR2 YYEEEE. CDR3 amino acids: CASTRRAGDSNQPQHF. CDR3 nucleotide sequence: TGTGCCAGTACCCGGCGAGCCGGGGATAGCAATCAGCCCCAGCATTTT.

The chain's CDR3 is CSVGGQEKLTNYGYTF. In DNA form, the CDR3 reads TGCAGCGTGGGTGGACAGGAGAAATTGACTAACTATGGCTACACCTTC. The chain joins TRBV29-1 to TRBJ1-2, with 7 bases matching TRBD1. CDR3 length: 16 amino acids. Germline V lookup: CDR1 SQVTM, CDR2 ANQGSEA. V gave up 6 bases and J gave up 0 bases; unmatched junction bases: 13.

The chain combines TRBV27 with TRBJ2-1, with 7 bases lining up with TRBD1. The CDR3 loop spans 16 amino acids. The ends lost 5 bases at V and 8 bases at J; junction bases unmatched: 15. Germline loops: CDR1 MNHEY, CDR2 SMNVEV (reference sequence). The CDR3 sequence: CASSPPVDRVSDEQFF. As DNA, the CDR3 is TGTGCCAGCAGTCCCCCGGTAGACAGGGTCTCTGATGAGCAGTTCTTC.

In its sample, this clone was seen a few times. This chain connects TRBV12-3 or TRBV12-4 to TRBJ1-2; tentatively, D is TRBD1 (5 bases). The CDR3 sequence is 13 residues long. V gave up 6 bases and J gave up 3 bases, with 11 bases separating them. The CDR3 spells CASSSTGDYGYTF. CDR3 coding DNA: TGTGCCAGCAGCAGTACGGGGGACTATGGCTACACCTTC.

The chain links TRBV7-3 to TRBJ2-6, with D tentatively TRBD2 (6 bases). The CDR3 is 19 residues long. The germline gives CDR1 SGHTA, CDR2 FQGTGA. V lost 4 bases and J lost 2, with 21 bases in between. This CDR3 is CASSSIGTLPRAGANVLTF. CDR3 sequence (DNA): TGTGCCAGCAGCTCTATCGGGACTCTCCCTCGCGCTGGGGCCAACGTCCTGACTTTC. Looking up the rest from reference TRBV7-3 and TRBJ2-6 gives the full variable domain: GAGVSQTPSNKVTEKGKYVELRCDPISGHTALYWYRQSLGQGPEFLIYFQGTGAADDSGLPNDRFFAVRPEGSVSTLKIQRTERGDSAVYLCASSSIGTLPRAGANVLTFGAGSRLTVL.

Remarks on this clone: A read error may account for a junction end that differs from germline. The rearrangement links TRBV5-3 to TRBJ1-4; unclear D gene. TRBV5-3 is known as an ORF, though its function is uncertain. The CDR3 runs 10 residues. CDR3 DNA sequence: TGCAACCAGCGCGGTGAAAAACTGTTTTTT. It codes for CNQRGEKLFF.

The chain's CDR3 is CASSRMTSSNQPQHF. CDR3 coding DNA: TGTGCCAGCAGCCGTATGACAAGTAGCAATCAGCCCCAGCATTTT. This chain joins TRBV4-2 and TRBJ1-5; the D is unclear. V lost 4 bases to trimming and J lost 0 bases, with 10 bases between them. This CDR3 comprises 15 residues. In germline, CDR1 is LGHNA, CDR2 YNFKEQ.

The chain carries TRBV5-4 and TRBJ2-3; TRBD2 aligns across 11 bases. The J segment lost 4 bases and the V segment lost 4 bases, leaving 5 bases of the junction unmatched. This CDR3 is 15 amino acids long. Per germline, CDR1 SGHNT and CDR2 YYREEE (reference sequence). In DNA, the CDR3 is TGTGCCAGCAGCCTCGCGGGACTAGCGGCAGATACGCAGTATTTT. Translation gives CASSLAGLAADTQYF.

This clone was counted only a few times. The chain carries TRBV28 and TRBJ1-4, with D perhaps matching TRBD1 (6 bases). The V gene lost 4 bases and the J gene lost 8 bases, with 20 bases spanning the gap. The V gene's germline CDR1 is MDHEN and CDR2 SYDVKM. The CDR3 totals 16 residues. CDR3 coding DNA: TGTGCCAGCAGTTCCAGGGGTCCCAAATCGAGAGAAAAACTGTTTTTT. Translating gives CASSSRGPKSREKLFF. The full variable domain, its missing parts supplied by reference TRBV28 and TRBJ1-4, is DVKVTQSSRYLVKRTGEKVFLECVQDMDHENMFWYRQDPGLGLRLIYFSYDVKMKEKGDIPEGYSVSREKKERFSLILESASTNQTSMYLCASSSRGPKSREKLFFGSGTQLSVL.

CDR3 region: CASRLAAGNTIYF. In nucleotides, the CDR3 is TGTGCCAGCAGGCTCGCCGCTGGAAACACCATATATTTT. The J gene is TRBJ1-3, the V gene TRBV3-1 (or the pseudogene TRBV3-2), with D unresolved. Germline V gene sequence: CDR1 LGHDT, CDR2 YNNKEL (reference sequence). The ends were cut back, 6 bases at V and 2 bases at J, with 8 bases in the middle. The CDR3 consists of 13 residues.

V usage is TRBV5-4 and J usage is TRBJ2-7; TRBD1 matches 11 bases. CDR3 length equals 15 residues. The J segment lost 2 bases and the V segment lost 1 base, leaving 2 bases of the junction unmatched. Germline V gene data show CDR1 as SGHNT and CDR2 as YYREEE (reference sequence). The CDR3 loop reads CASSLPGQGAYEQYF. CDR3 sequence (DNA): TGTGCCAGCAGCTTGCCGGGACAGGGGGCCTACGAGCAGTACTTC.

The chain joins TRBV3-1 (or the pseudogene TRBV3-2) to TRBJ2-7; D is uncertain. The ends were cut back, 3 bases at V and 0 bases at J, with 12 bases in the middle. Germline CDR1 is LGHDT and CDR2 is YNNKEL (reference sequence). The CDR3 loop spans 15 amino acids. CDR3 DNA sequence: TGTGCCAGCAGCCAGTCAGCCTCTCTCTCCTACGAGCAGTACTTC. It codes for CASSQSASLSYEQYF.

This clone was observed once. The CDR3 nucleotides are TGTGCCACCAGCAGAGATCGGGAGGGCGTCGGTCAGCCCCAGCATTTT. The encoded protein is CATSRDREGVGQPQHF. The chain uses TRBV15 and TRBJ1-5; D not resolved. CDR3 size: 16 residues. V gave up 0 bases and J gave up 6 bases, with 15 bases separating them. The germline CDR1 and CDR2 sequences are LNHNV and YYDKDF (reference sequence).

The chain uses TRBV7-2 and TRBJ1-3; D perhaps matches TRBD1 (5 bases). From germline, CDR1 is SGHTA and CDR2 FQGNSA. The CDR3 length is 14 residues. With 3 bases removed from V and 1 base from J, the gap between germline ends came to 7 bases. DNA for the CDR3: TGTGCCAGCAGCTTTGGGGGGTCTGGAAACACCATATATTTT. Protein: CASSFGGSGNTIYF.

V is TRBV5-1 and J is TRBJ1-6; D possibly corresponds to TRBD1 (6 bases). The germline gives CDR1 SGHRS, CDR2 YFSETQ. V dropped 5 bases and J dropped 8 bases, with 20 bases sitting between them. The CDR3 sequence is 16 residues long. This CDR3 is CASRPALQGMYSPLHF. Here the CDR3 DNA reads TGCGCCAGCAGACCTGCCTTACAGGGAATGTATTCACCCCTCCACTTT.

The gene calls are TRBV7-9 and TRBJ2-1; D is ambiguous. The CDR3 spans 13 residues. Germline CDR1 is SEHNR and CDR2 is FQNEAQ (reference sequence). V was pared by 1 base and J by 8 bases, with 9 bases between. CDR3 DNA sequence: TGTGCCAGCAGCTTAGTCGGATCCGATGAGCAGTTCTTC. Translated, it gives CASSLVGSDEQFF.